This is a list of T cell receptor beta chains from one sample in a study of cytomegalovirus exposure and HLA in healthy donors. Some clones are missing from TCRdb's copy, which holds only in-frame ones; the method was immunoSEQ multiplex PCR. The table records around 160,000 clones, 70% to 80% of them present only once. The specimen sequenced was PBMCs. The receptors stem from a young man in good health and CMV-seropositive. The CDR3 runs from the conserved cysteine through the conserved F or W. Fields, in order: clone size, V gene, D gene, J gene, CDR3 DNA, CDR3 protein. The D gene is left open where the match is weak. Expanded clones are given a class, and other clones once, few, many or no size at all.

-	TRBV5-6	TRBD1	TRBJ2-7	TGTGCCAGCAGCTTGACTGTGTGGGACAGGGGTTCCTACGAGCAGTACTTC	CASSLTVWDRGSYEQYF
-	TRBV6-1	TRBD1	TRBJ2-1	TGTGCCAGCAGTGAGAGATATCGGTCGGGACAGGGGTCCGGAGACAATGAGCAGTTCTTC	CASSERYRSGQGSGDNEQFF
-	TRBV9	-	TRBJ1-3	TGTGCCAGCAGCGCTACTGTGACACACGGAAACACCATATATTTT	CASSATVTHGNTIYF
-	TRBV6-6	TRBD1	TRBJ1-2	TGTGCCAGCATATCCCGGGACAGGCGACTAGAGGACTACACCTTC	CASISRDRRLEDYTF
-	TRBV27	TRBD1	TRBJ1-1	TGTGCCAGCAGTCTGACAGGGAAGTGGGGTACTGAAGCTTTCTTT	CASSLTGKWGTEAFF
-	TRBV4-3	-	TRBJ1-4	TGCGCCAGCAGCCAAGACAGGGCCATGGCAACTAATGAAAAACTGTTTTTT	CASSQDRAMATNEKLFF
-	TRBV29-1	-	TRBJ2-2	TGCAGCGTTGTTGGAGACACCGGGGAGCTGTTTTTT	CSVVGDTGELFF
-	TRBV29-1	TRBD1	TRBJ1-5	TGCAGCGTTGAAGCGCCTACCGGGACAGGGTCGGATCAGCCCCAGCATTTT	CSVEAPTGTGSDQPQHF
-	TRBV27	-	TRBJ1-1	TGTGCCAGCAGGCGGGGGCTTGGAAACACTGAAGCTTTCTTT	CASRRGLGNTEAFF
-	TRBV9	TRBD2	TRBJ2-4	TGTGCCAGCGGAGGACTAGCAGCGGGAAACATTCAGTACTTC	CASGGLAAGNIQYF
-	TRBV28	-	TRBJ2-7	TGTGCCAGCAGCCGAGAGAAGTTAGGGAGCTCCTACGAGCAGTACTTC	CASSREKLGSSYEQYF
-	TRBV18	-	TRBJ2-7	TGTGCCAGCTCACCACCGAGTCGGAGCTCCTACGAGCAGTACTTC	CASSPPSRSSYEQYF
once	TRBV27	-	TRBJ1-1	TGTGCCAGCAATTATTACCAGGGGCGGGACACTGAAGCTTTCTTT	CASNYYQGRDTEAFF